The rows below give T cell receptor beta chains drawn from one sample of a study of identical twins. Each CDR3 protein is one row after TCRdb ran MiXCR on the 5' RACE reads. This table has approximately 300,000 distinct CDR3 sequences, 9.5% appearing once. These data were also reused for a study on yellow fever vaccine responses in identical twins.

What was sequenced was CD8+ T cells sorted from blood. The receptors stem from a woman younger than 35 in good health. The CDR3 runs from the conserved cysteine through the conserved F or W. Each record gives: clone size, V gene, D gene, J gene, CDR3 protein, CDR3 DNA. D genes are given only for firm matches. A clone size is listed for some rows: how often the clone was seen (once, few, many), or a class if it is expanded.

clone size: many
V gene: TRBV12-3/TRBV12-4
D gene: TRBD2
J gene: TRBJ2-1
CDR3 protein: CASSFSSGAYNEQFF
CDR3 DNA: TGTGCCAGCAGTTTCTCTAGCGGGGCTTACAATGAGCAGTTCTTC

clone size: -
V gene: TRBV7-9
D gene: -
J gene: TRBJ2-1
CDR3 protein: CASSADYPWDNEQFF
CDR3 DNA: TGTGCCAGCAGCGCTGACTACCCTTGGGACAATGAGCAGTTCTTC

clone size: -
V gene: TRBV20-1
D gene: TRBD2
J gene: TRBJ2-7
CDR3 protein: CSARALAGENYEQYF
CDR3 DNA: TGCAGTGCTAGAGCCCTAGCGGGAGAGAACTACGAGCAGTACTTC

clone size: -
V gene: TRBV11-1
D gene: TRBD2
J gene: TRBJ2-5
CDR3 protein: CASRALAGAQETQYF
CDR3 DNA: TGTGCCAGCAGGGCCCTAGCGGGAGCTCAAGAGACCCAGTACTTC

clone size: few
V gene: TRBV5-1
D gene: -
J gene: TRBJ2-1
CDR3 protein: CASSLGPSSDEQFF
CDR3 DNA: TGCGCCAGCAGCTTGGGTCCTAGTAGCGATGAGCAGTTCTTC

clone size: few
V gene: TRBV5-1
D gene: TRBD2
J gene: TRBJ2-7
CDR3 protein: CASRPSGGWEQYF
CDR3 DNA: TGCGCCAGCAGACCTAGCGGGGGGTGGGAGCAGTACTTC

clone size: -
V gene: TRBV10-3
D gene: TRBD2
J gene: TRBJ2-7
CDR3 protein: CAISDWRENEQYF
CDR3 DNA: TGTGCCATCAGTGATTGGCGGGAGAACGAGCAGTACTTC

clone size: -
V gene: TRBV5-1
D gene: -
J gene: TRBJ2-5
CDR3 protein: CASSLGLVQETQYF
CDR3 DNA: TGCGCCAGCAGCTTGGGTTTAGTCCAAGAGACCCAGTACTTC

clone size: few
V gene: TRBV6-2/TRBV6-3
D gene: TRBD2
J gene: TRBJ2-3
CDR3 protein: CASSTHLGREQTYTQYF
CDR3 DNA: TGTGCCAGCAGTACCCATCTGGGGCGGGAGCAAACTTATACGCAGTATTTT

clone size: many
V gene: TRBV29-1
D gene: TRBD2
J gene: TRBJ2-7
CDR3 protein: CSVVLAGTYEQYF
CDR3 DNA: TGCAGCGTTGTCCTAGCGGGAACCTACGAGCAGTACTTC

clone size: many
V gene: TRBV4-1
D gene: -
J gene: TRBJ2-7
CDR3 protein: CASSQVIDYEQYF
CDR3 DNA: TGCGCCAGCAGCCAAGTAATTGATTACGAGCAGTACTTC

clone size: many
V gene: TRBV20-1
D gene: -
J gene: TRBJ2-7
CDR3 protein: CSLQGPYEQYF
CDR3 DNA: TGCAGCCTACAGGGACCCTACGAGCAGTACTTC

clone size: many
V gene: TRBV18
D gene: -
J gene: TRBJ1-1
CDR3 protein: CASSPGGPEAFF
CDR3 DNA: TGTGCCAGCTCACCAGGGGGGCCTGAAGCTTTCTTT

clone size: many
V gene: TRBV6-2/TRBV6-3
D gene: -
J gene: TRBJ2-5
CDR3 protein: CASRNPGFEETQYF
CDR3 DNA: TGTGCCAGCCGAAACCCAGGGTTTGAAGAGACCCAGTACTTC

clone size: few
V gene: TRBV7-9
D gene: -
J gene: TRBJ2-1
CDR3 protein: CASSSDTNNEQFF
CDR3 DNA: TGTGCCAGCAGCTCCGACACAAACAATGAGCAGTTCTTC

clone size: many
V gene: TRBV2
D gene: -
J gene: TRBJ2-2
CDR3 protein: CASSEWGTGELFF
CDR3 DNA: TGTGCCAGCAGTGAATGGGGCACCGGGGAGCTGTTTTTT

clone size: -
V gene: TRBV18
D gene: -
J gene: TRBJ1-1
CDR3 protein: CASSPTEHSRTNTEAFF
CDR3 DNA: TGTGCCAGCTCACCCACCGAGCACAGCCGGACGAACACTGAAGCTTTCTTT

clone size: many
V gene: TRBV29-1
D gene: TRBD1
J gene: TRBJ2-6
CDR3 protein: CSVGDRGPSGANVLTF
CDR3 DNA: TGCAGCGTTGGGGACAGGGGGCCTTCTGGGGCCAACGTCCTGACTTTC

clone size: few
V gene: TRBV29-1
D gene: TRBD2
J gene: TRBJ2-1
CDR3 protein: CSVLGLAEGSYNEQFF
CDR3 DNA: TGCAGCGTTCTCGGACTAGCAGAAGGCTCCTACAATGAGCAGTTCTTC

clone size: many
V gene: TRBV20-1
D gene: TRBD2
J gene: TRBJ2-1
CDR3 protein: CSASQPGLDYNEQFF
CDR3 DNA: TGCAGTGCTAGTCAACCGGGACTAGATTACAATGAGCAGTTCTTC

clone size: few
V gene: TRBV6-4
D gene: -
J gene: TRBJ2-1
CDR3 protein: CASSDPPSNEQFF
CDR3 DNA: TGTGCCAGCAGTGATCCGCCGAGCAATGAGCAGTTCTTC

clone size: -
V gene: TRBV9
D gene: -
J gene: TRBJ2-1
CDR3 protein: CASSGTGNEQFF
CDR3 DNA: TGTGCCAGCAGCGGGACCGGGAATGAGCAGTTCTTC

clone size: -
V gene: TRBV5-6
D gene: -
J gene: TRBJ2-7
CDR3 protein: CASSPGRTYEQYF
CDR3 DNA: TGTGCCAGCAGCCCGGGCCGCACCTACGAGCAGTACTTC

clone size: many
V gene: TRBV11-3
D gene: TRBD2
J gene: TRBJ2-2
CDR3 protein: CASSTPAGRGPGELFF
CDR3 DNA: TGTGCCAGCAGCACCCCCGCCGGGAGGGGACCCGGGGAGCTGTTTTTT

clone size: -
V gene: TRBV12-1
D gene: -
J gene: TRBJ2-7
CDR3 protein: CASSLPAFTGSYEQYF
CDR3 DNA: TGTGCCAGCAGCTTGCCGGCGTTCACGGGGTCCTACGAGCAGTACTTC

clone size: -
V gene: TRBV27
D gene: -
J gene: TRBJ2-3
CDR3 protein: CASSEYRGDTQYF
CDR3 DNA: TGTGCCAGCAGTGAGTACCGTGGGGATACGCAGTATTTT

clone size: few
V gene: TRBV3-1
D gene: -
J gene: TRBJ2-3
CDR3 protein: CASSLRLVTDTQYF
CDR3 DNA: TGTGCCAGCAGCCTCCGACTAGTAACAGATACGCAGTATTTT

clone size: few
V gene: TRBV9
D gene: TRBD1
J gene: TRBJ2-2
CDR3 protein: CASSVGTGNTGELFF
CDR3 DNA: TGTGCCAGCAGCGTAGGGACAGGAAACACCGGGGAGCTGTTTTTT

clone size: -
V gene: TRBV7-8
D gene: -
J gene: TRBJ2-3
CDR3 protein: CASSVASTDTQYF
CDR3 DNA: TGTGCCAGCAGCGTAGCTAGCACAGATACGCAGTATTTT

clone size: many
V gene: TRBV12-3/TRBV12-4
D gene: -
J gene: TRBJ2-3
CDR3 protein: CASSLFQDTDTQYF
CDR3 DNA: TGTGCCAGCAGTTTATTCCAGGACACAGATACGCAGTATTTT

clone size: -
V gene: TRBV28
D gene: TRBD2
J gene: TRBJ2-3
CDR3 protein: CASSYPGLAGADTQYF
CDR3 DNA: TGTGCCAGCAGTTACCCCGGACTAGCGGGAGCAGATACGCAGTATTTT

clone size: -
V gene: TRBV12-3/TRBV12-4
D gene: TRBD2
J gene: TRBJ2-5
CDR3 protein: CASSLMGGGKETQYF
CDR3 DNA: TGTGCCAGCAGTTTAATGGGGGGGGGGAAAGAGACCCAGTACTTC

clone size: -
V gene: TRBV30
D gene: -
J gene: TRBJ2-1
CDR3 protein: CAGLSKLYNEQFF
CDR3 DNA: TGTGCCGGACTTAGCAAACTCTACAATGAGCAGTTCTTC

clone size: few
V gene: TRBV9
D gene: -
J gene: TRBJ1-1
CDR3 protein: CASSVDSYTEAFF
CDR3 DNA: TGTGCCAGCAGCGTAGACAGCTATACTGAAGCTTTCTTT

clone size: many
V gene: TRBV7-8
D gene: -
J gene: TRBJ2-1
CDR3 protein: CASSNEMGEVSYNEQFF
CDR3 DNA: TGTGCCAGCAGCAATGAGATGGGGGAGGTATCCTACAATGAGCAGTTCTTC

clone size: -
V gene: TRBV12-3/TRBV12-4
D gene: TRBD1
J gene: TRBJ1-5
CDR3 protein: CASCLAWPDRGLNQPQHF
CDR3 DNA: TGTGCCAGCTGTTTAGCCTGGCCGGACAGGGGCCTAAATCAGCCCCAGCATTTT

clone size: -
V gene: TRBV28
D gene: TRBD1
J gene: TRBJ2-4
CDR3 protein: CASSLLLTGGLAKNIQYF
CDR3 DNA: TGTGCCAGCAGTTTACTACTAACAGGGGGATTAGCCAAAAACATTCAGTACTTC

clone size: -
V gene: TRBV2
D gene: -
J gene: TRBJ2-7
CDR3 protein: CASSEYLGHPSSYEQYF
CDR3 DNA: TGTGCCAGCAGTGAATATTTGGGACACCCAAGCTCCTACGAGCAGTACTTC

clone size: many
V gene: TRBV4-3
D gene: -
J gene: TRBJ1-3
CDR3 protein: CASSQTAISGNTIYF
CDR3 DNA: TGCGCCAGCAGCCAAACAGCGATCTCTGGAAACACCATATATTTT

clone size: -
V gene: TRBV15
D gene: TRBD2
J gene: TRBJ2-1
CDR3 protein: CATDGGDYNEQFF
CDR3 DNA: TGTGCCACCGACGGGGGGGACTACAATGAGCAGTTCTTC

clone size: -
V gene: TRBV3-1
D gene: TRBD2
J gene: TRBJ2-7
CDR3 protein: CASSQQRLAGLSYEQYF
CDR3 DNA: TGTGCCAGCAGCCAACAGAGGCTAGCGGGCCTTTCCTACGAGCAGTACTTC

clone size: few
V gene: TRBV20-1
D gene: TRBD1
J gene: TRBJ2-5
CDR3 protein: CSARALGQVQETQYF
CDR3 DNA: TGCAGTGCTAGAGCCTTGGGACAGGTCCAAGAGACCCAGTACTTC